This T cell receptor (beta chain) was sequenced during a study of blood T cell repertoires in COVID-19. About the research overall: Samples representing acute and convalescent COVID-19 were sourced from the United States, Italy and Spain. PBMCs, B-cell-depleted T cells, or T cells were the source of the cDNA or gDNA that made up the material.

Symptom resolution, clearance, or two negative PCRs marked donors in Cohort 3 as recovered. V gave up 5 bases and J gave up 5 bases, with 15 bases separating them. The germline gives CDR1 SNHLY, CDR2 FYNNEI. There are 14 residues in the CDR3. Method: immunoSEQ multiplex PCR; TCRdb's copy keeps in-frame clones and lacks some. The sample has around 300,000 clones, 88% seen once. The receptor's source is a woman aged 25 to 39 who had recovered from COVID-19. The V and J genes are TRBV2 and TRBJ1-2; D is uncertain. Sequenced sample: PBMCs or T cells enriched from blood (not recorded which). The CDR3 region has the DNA TGTGCCAGCAGTACCAGACAACTAGATTATGGCTACACCTTC. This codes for CASSTRQLDYGYTF.